The entry that follows covers one T cell receptor beta chain sequence. Its target antigen remains unknown. Per-nucleotide qualities are absent, and no much larger clonotype sits a single base away. The CDR3 regions of human TCRbeta chains were subjected to immunosequencing. Turning to the authors' computational methods: TCRs in the repertoires were compared against a reference library of SARS-CoV-2-specific TCRs that had been generated with the MIRA antigen-specificity platform. Breadth meant the fraction of unique TCRs that were SARS-CoV-2-associated, whereas depth meant the fraction of total T cells that were SARS-CoV-2-associated. Each spike-specific TCR was assigned to its reactive spike region and to a CD4 or CD8 class using the MIRA data. Log10-transformed breadth and depth values were compared by one-way ANOVA with Sidak's multiple comparisons tests. TCRdb re-hosts the immuneACCESS table, in-frame sequences only. Its copies lack some clones; in the studies checked, an unresolved V gene accounts for under half of them, and the cause for the rest is not known. V and J calls and clone size are copied from that table; D and trimming were computed from the DNA. The sample table lists over 100,000 clones, more than 75% of them with a count of one. The ten largest clones capture about 4% of the sample.

Inclusive of the bounding cysteine and phenylalanine, the CDR3 is 15 residues long. The only DNA kept is the CDR3, 45 bases in frame from the first base. Taken from the germline V gene, the CDR1 and CDR2 loops are SGHDT and YYEEEE. Trimming removed 2 bases from V and 2 bases from J, leaving 13 bases between the germline ends. This specimen belongs to a study of T cell responses to AZD1222 COVID-19 vaccine (dated by TCRdb to the early 2020s). As for the study more broadly: TCR sequencing covered 230 to 250 trial participants: roughly 200 given two doses of AZD1222 and about 26 given two doses of MenACWY control vaccine. Trial participants were enrolled by age into 18-55, 56-69 and 70-plus year subgroups, with approximately 160, 26 and 62 TCR-sequenced participants respectively. Overall study outcomes, separate from this receptor: Nearly half of unique spike-specific TCRs reportedly recognized epitopes outside regions mutated in the B.1.351 and B.1.1.7 variants. The whole spike protein was spanned by vaccine-associated CD4 TCRs, and dominant responses were seen in regions 160-218 and 743-854. Spike-specific TCR breadth and depth rose significantly after two AZD1222 doses compared with day 0 and with MenACWY recipients. Participants were mostly white British and included more females than males, and it was suggested by the authors that clonal diversity may have been underestimated. Conclusions about previously exposed vaccinees are limited because only five or six AZD1222 recipients were SARS-CoV-2 seropositive at baseline. The 56-69-year group was small, and its depth increase did not reach significance, likely because of low power. Because no day 14 peak-response samples were available, repertoires were characterized only after the peak T cell response.

This specimen's time point label, interpreted: about 28 days (+/-7) after the second vaccine dose. AZD1222 recipients given second doses at about 4 weeks or at about 12 weeks were pooled, since spike-specific TCR depth and breadth were not found to differ between the two schedules. Samples from vaccinated people were obtained from the UK trials COV001 and COV002, which included a single-blind randomized controlled phase 2/3 trial of AZD1222 (ChAdOx1 nCoV-19) in healthy adults. For TCRbeta chain sequencing, PBMC samples were collected from trial participants at day 0 and at day 28 after the second dose.

The sequence is built from TRBV5-6 and TRBJ1-1, with no reliable assignment of the D segment. The TCR sequence derives from an adult who received the AZD1222 COVID-19 vaccine. The sample in question was peripheral blood, obtained 28 days after the second AZD1222 dose. The DNA sequence reads TGTGCCAGCAGCTTCCCCTCGGGTCCTAACACTGAAGCTTTCTTT. Its translation reads: CASSFPSGPNTEAFF.